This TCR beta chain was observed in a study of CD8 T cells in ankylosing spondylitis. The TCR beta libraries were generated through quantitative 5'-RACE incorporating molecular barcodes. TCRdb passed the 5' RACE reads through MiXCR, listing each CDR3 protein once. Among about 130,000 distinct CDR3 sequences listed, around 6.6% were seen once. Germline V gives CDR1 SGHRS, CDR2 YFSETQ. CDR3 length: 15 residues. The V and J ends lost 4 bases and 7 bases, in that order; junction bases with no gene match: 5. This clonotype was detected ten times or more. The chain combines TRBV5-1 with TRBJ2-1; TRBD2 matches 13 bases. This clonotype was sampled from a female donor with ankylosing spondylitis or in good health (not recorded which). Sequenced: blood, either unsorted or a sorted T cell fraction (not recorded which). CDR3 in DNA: TGCGCCAGCAGCACGGGACTAGCGGGGCAAAATGAGCAGTTCTTC. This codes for CASSTGLAGQNEQFF.